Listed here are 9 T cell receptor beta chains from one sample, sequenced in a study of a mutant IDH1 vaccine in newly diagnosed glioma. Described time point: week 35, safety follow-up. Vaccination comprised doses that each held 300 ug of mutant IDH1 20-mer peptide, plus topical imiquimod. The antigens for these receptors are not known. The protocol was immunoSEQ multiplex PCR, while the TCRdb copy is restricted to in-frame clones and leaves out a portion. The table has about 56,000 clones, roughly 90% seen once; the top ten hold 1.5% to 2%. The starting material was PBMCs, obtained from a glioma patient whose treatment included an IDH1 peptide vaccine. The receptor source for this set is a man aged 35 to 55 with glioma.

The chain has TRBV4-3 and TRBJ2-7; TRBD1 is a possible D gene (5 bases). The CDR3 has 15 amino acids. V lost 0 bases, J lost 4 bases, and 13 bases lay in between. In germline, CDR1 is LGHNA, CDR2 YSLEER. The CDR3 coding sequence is TGCGCCAGCAGCCAAGATTGGGGCACTGCTTACGAGCAGTACTTC. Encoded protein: CASSQDWGTAYEQYF.

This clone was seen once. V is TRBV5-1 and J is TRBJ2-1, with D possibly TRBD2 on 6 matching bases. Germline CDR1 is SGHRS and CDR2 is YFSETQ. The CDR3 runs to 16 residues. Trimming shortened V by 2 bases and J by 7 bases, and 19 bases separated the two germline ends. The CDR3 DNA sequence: TGCGCCAGCAGCTTAGACCCGGGGACTCAACGAAATGAGCAGTTCTTC. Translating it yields CASSLDPGTQRNEQFF.

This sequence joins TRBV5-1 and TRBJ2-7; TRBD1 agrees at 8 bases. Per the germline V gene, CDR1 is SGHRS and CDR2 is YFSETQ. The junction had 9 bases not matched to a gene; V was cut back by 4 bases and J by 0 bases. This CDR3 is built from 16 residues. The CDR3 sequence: CASSVDPGTGSYEQYF. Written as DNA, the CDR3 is TGCGCCAGCAGCGTGGACCCCGGGACAGGCTCCTACGAGCAGTACTTC. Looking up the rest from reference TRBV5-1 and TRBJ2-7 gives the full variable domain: KAGVTQTPRYLIKTRGQQVTLSCSPISGHRSVSWYQQTPGQGLQFLFEYFSETQRNKGNFPGRFSGRQFSNSRSEMNVSTLELGDSALYLCASSVDPGTGSYEQYFGPGTRLTVT.

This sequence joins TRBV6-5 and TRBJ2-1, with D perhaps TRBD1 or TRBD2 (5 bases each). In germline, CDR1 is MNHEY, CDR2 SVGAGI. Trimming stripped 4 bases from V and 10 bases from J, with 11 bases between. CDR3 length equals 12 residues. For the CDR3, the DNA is TGTGCCAGCAGTTTTCAGGGCGGGGAGCAGTTCTTC. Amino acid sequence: CASSFQGGEQFF.

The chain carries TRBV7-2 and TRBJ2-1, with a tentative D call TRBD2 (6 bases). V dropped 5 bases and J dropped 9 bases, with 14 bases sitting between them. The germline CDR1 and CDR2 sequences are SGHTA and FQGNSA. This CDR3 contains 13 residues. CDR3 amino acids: CASSLQTRREQFF. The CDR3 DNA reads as TGTGCCAGCAGCCTACAGACTAGGCGTGAGCAGTTCTTC.

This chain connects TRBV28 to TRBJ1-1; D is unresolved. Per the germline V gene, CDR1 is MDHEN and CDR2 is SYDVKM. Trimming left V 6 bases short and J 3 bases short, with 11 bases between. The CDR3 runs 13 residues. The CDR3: CASSQAWDTEAFF. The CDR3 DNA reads TGTGCCAGCAGCCAAGCCTGGGACACTGAAGCTTTCTTT.

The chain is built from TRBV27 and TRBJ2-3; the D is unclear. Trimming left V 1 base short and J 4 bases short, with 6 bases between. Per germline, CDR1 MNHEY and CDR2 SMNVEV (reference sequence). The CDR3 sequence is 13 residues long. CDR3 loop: CASSLLWADTQYF. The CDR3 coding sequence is TGTGCCAGCAGTTTATTATGGGCAGATACGCAGTATTTT.

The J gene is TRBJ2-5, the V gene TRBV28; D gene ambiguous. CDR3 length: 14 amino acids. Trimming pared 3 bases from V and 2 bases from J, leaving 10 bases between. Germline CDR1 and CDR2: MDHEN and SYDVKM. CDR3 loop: CASSLIAGQETQYF. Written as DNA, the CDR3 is TGTGCCAGCAGTTTGATTGCAGGACAAGAGACCCAGTACTTC.

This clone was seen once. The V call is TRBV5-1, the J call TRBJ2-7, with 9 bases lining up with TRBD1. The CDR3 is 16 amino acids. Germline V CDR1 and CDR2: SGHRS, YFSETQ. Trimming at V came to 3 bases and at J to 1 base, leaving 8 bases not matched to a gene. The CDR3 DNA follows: TGCGCCAGCAGCTCAAGAGCCGGGACAGGGTCCTACGAGCAGTACTTC. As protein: CASSSRAGTGSYEQYF.